This TCR beta chain was found in a study of cytomegalovirus exposure and HLA in healthy donors. Turning to the study itself: An early release of data contained about 85 million unique TCRs, which came from HLA-typed donors.

V gave up 3 bases and J gave up 8 bases; unmatched junction bases: 8. The CDR3 extends over 15 amino acids. Germline V gene sequence: CDR1 KGHSH, CDR2 LQKENI. Points on this clone: Its antigen remains unidentified.

PCR involved 60 Vbeta and 13 Jbeta primers. The protocol was immunoSEQ multiplex PCR, while the TCRdb copy is restricted to in-frame clones and leaves out a portion. The table includes about 51,000 clones, 81% detected once. Study-wide results and limits: Among TCR beta chains, those listed as cytomegalovirus-associated numbered some 160.

The rearrangement links TRBV18 to TRBJ2-1, with 9 positions matching TRBD1. Sequencing was done on a sample of PBMCs. The sequence derives from a boy aged 5-17 years in good health and CMV-seropositive. CDR3 protein: CASSPRDRVAHEQFF. DNA of the CDR3: TGTGCCAGCTCACCCCGGGACAGGGTCGCCCATGAGCAGTTCTTC.